This entry concerns a single TCR beta chain. As yet, its antigen is unknown. The data originate from a study of T cell responses to AZD1222 COVID-19 vaccine. As for the study in general: The study pooled second doses at about 4 or about 12 weeks.

This CDR3 contains 14 residues. Germline-derived CDR1 and CDR2 are MNHEY and SVGAGI. The V end was cut by 2 bases, the J end by 7 bases, with 14 bases between. Study-wide points: Spike-specific TCR breadth and depth went up after people got two AZD1222 doses. Only a handful of AZD1222 recipients, several in all, had baseline seropositivity.

Clones were read by immunoSEQ multiplex PCR, and TCRdb kept only the in-frame ones, dropping some. Here the sample spans 120,000 or so clones, roughly 87% being singletons. The J gene is TRBJ1-2, the V gene TRBV6-5; D perhaps matches TRBD1 (6 bases). The sequencing here drew on peripheral blood, taken on day 0 of AZD1222 vaccination. The TCR comes from an adult in good health. The CDR3 is CASSYQQGAGGYTF. Here the CDR3 DNA reads TGTGCCAGCAGTTACCAACAGGGAGCAGGTGGCTACACCTTC.